The 32 T cell receptor beta chains given below trace back to one sample, sequenced in a study of PD-L1 blockade in urothelial cancer. Assay: immunoSEQ multiplex PCR; the TCRdb copy retains only in-frame clones and omits some. The table shows some 80,000 clones, with around four fifths occurring only once. Stated time point: pretreatment peripheral blood. Sequences were derived from PBMCs, sampled around atezolizumab (anti-PD-L1) treatment. These receptors all stem from a man aged 40-49 years with urothelial cancer.

The count of this clone is one. This sequence joins TRBV6-6 and TRBJ1-1; 9 bases fit TRBD1. Per germline, CDR1 MNHNY and CDR2 SVGAGI (reference sequence). The J segment lost 5 bases and the V segment lost 4 bases, leaving 11 bases of the junction unmatched. The CDR3 totals 16 residues. DNA of the CDR3: TGTGCCAGCAGTTCGCACCCCGGACAGGGGTTGACTGAAGCTTTCTTT. This encodes CASSSHPGQGLTEAFF.

Ten or more counts support this clone. The V call is TRBV11-2, the J call TRBJ2-7; 7 bases line up with TRBD2. There are 15 residues in the CDR3. The junction had 12 bases not matched to a gene; V was cut back by 6 bases and J by 4 bases. The germline V gene has CDR1 SGHAT and CDR2 FQNNGV. The CDR3 bases are TGTGCCAGCAGGGGGTTGGGCGGGAGTCCATACGAGCAGTACTTC. Residues: CASRGLGGSPYEQYF.

This clone was seen only once. The chain couples TRBV7-3 to TRBJ2-1; 10 bases line up with TRBD2. Germline lookup yields CDR1 SGHTA and CDR2 FQGTGA. V lost 5 bases and J lost 2; bases outside the gene matches: 3. The CDR3 runs 15 residues. The CDR3 coding sequence is TGTGCCAGCAGCCCAACTAGCGGGACCTACAATGAGCAGTTCTTC. Amino acid sequence: CASSPTSGTYNEQFF.

The V gene is TRBV7-2, the J gene TRBJ2-1, with D possibly being TRBD2 (6 bases). CDR1 and CDR2 (germline): SGHTA, FQGNSA. The CDR3 totals 15 residues. Trimming cost V 1 base and J 3 bases, with 10 bases left between them. CDR3 amino acids: CASSLVGTYYNEQFF. The CDR3 region has the DNA TGTGCCAGCAGCTTAGTGGGGACTTACTACAATGAGCAGTTCTTC.

V is TRBV5-5 and J is TRBJ2-1; TRBD2 matches 10 bases. V lost 3 bases and J lost 8; bases outside the gene matches: 14. The CDR3 loop spans 17 amino acids. CDR1 is SGHKS, CDR2 YYEKEE, per germline (reference sequence). The CDR3 spells CASSSGTSAPKRDEQFF. For the CDR3, the DNA is TGTGCCAGCAGCTCCGGGACTAGCGCTCCCAAAAGGGATGAGCAGTTCTTC. Full variable domain (outside the CDR3, taken from reference TRBV5-5 and TRBJ2-1): DAGVTQSPTHLIKTRGQQVTLRCSPISGHKSVSWYQQVLGQGPQFIFQYYEKEERGRGNFPDRFSARQFPNYSSELNVNALLLGDSALYLCASSSGTSAPKRDEQFFGPGTRLTVL.

This chain uses TRBV14 with TRBJ1-5, with D tentatively TRBD1 (6 bases). V lost 0 bases and J lost 9, with 9 bases in between. CDR1 is SGHDN, CDR2 FVKESK, per germline. The CDR3 covers 13 residues. This CDR3 is CASSQERGGPQHF. CDR3 nucleotide sequence: TGTGCCAGCAGCCAAGAAAGGGGGGGGCCCCAGCATTTT.

J is TRBJ2-5 and V is TRBV7-8; D is possibly TRBD2 (5 bases). V lost 5 bases to trimming and J lost 1 base, with 8 bases between them. The CDR3 length is 13 residues. CDR1 SGHVS and CDR2 FQNEAQ come from the germline V gene. CDR3 bases: TGTGCCAGCAGCACCGGGATCCAAGAGACCCAGTACTTC. Its translation: CASSTGIQETQYF.

This sequence joins TRBV5-8 and TRBJ2-7; 10 nucleotides match TRBD2. V trimming: 0 bases; J trimming: 2 bases; junction bases outside the gene matches: 2. The CDR3 sequence is 15 residues long. Germline V gene sequence: CDR1 SGHTS, CDR2 YDEGEE. The CDR3 DNA reads as TGTGCCAGCAGCTTGGGTAGCGGGAGGACCTACGAGCAGTACTTC. This translates into CASSLGSGRTYEQYF.

This chain joins TRBV28 and TRBJ1-2, with 8 bases fitting TRBD1. J gave up 4 bases and V 10 bases, and 5 bases lay outside the gene matches. CDR3 length: 12 amino acids. The germline CDR1 and CDR2 sequences are MDHEN and SYDVKM. The CDR3 DNA follows: TGTGCCACCTATACAGGGGGCTATGGCTACACCTTC. Its translation is CATYTGGYGYTF.

There are a few counts of this clone. The rearrangement joins TRBV9 to TRBJ1-4; D gene unclear. With 2 bases removed from V and 0 bases from J, the gap between germline ends came to 5 bases. This CDR3 has 14 amino acids. CDR1 and CDR2 from the germline V gene are SGDLS and YYNGEE. The CDR3 sequence is CASSVESTNEKLFF. CDR3 bases: TGTGCCAGCAGCGTTGAGTCAACTAATGAAAAACTGTTTTTT.

The chain carries TRBV5-1 and TRBJ1-1, with D maybe TRBD1 (6 bases). Germline V CDR1 and CDR2: SGHRS, YFSETQ. The CDR3 runs 14 residues. V shed 1 base and J shed 7 bases, with 14 bases lying between them. The CDR3: CASSLYRAGVEAFF. The CDR3 region has the DNA TGCGCCAGCAGCTTGTATAGGGCAGGGGTTGAAGCTTTCTTT.

This rearrangement joins TRBV19 to TRBJ1-1; D uncertain. Germline V gene lookup returns CDR1 LNHDA and CDR2 SQIVND (reference sequence). V dropped 6 bases and J dropped 4 bases, with 12 bases sitting between them. The CDR3 is 13 amino acids. The CDR3 reads CASRRPGSTEAFF. The CDR3 nucleotides are TGTGCCAGTAGGCGTCCGGGGAGCACTGAAGCTTTCTTT.

The rearrangement uses TRBV6-5 and TRBJ1-2; no reliable D call. The V gene lost 2 bases and the J gene lost 4 bases, with 14 bases spanning the gap. There are 15 residues in the CDR3. Germline V gene lookup returns CDR1 MNHEY and CDR2 SVGAGI. CDR3: CASSYEGQPSYGYTF. The CDR3 nucleotides are TGTGCCAGCAGTTACGAGGGTCAGCCGTCCTATGGCTACACCTTC.

This rearrangement joins TRBV28 to TRBJ1-5, with 9 nucleotides matching TRBD1. CDR3 length equals 15 residues. Germline CDR1 reads MDHEN; CDR2 reads SYDVKM. The ends lost 5 bases at V and 3 bases at J; junction bases unmatched: 5. The CDR3 loop reads CASSPQGAANQPQHF. The CDR3 region has the DNA TGTGCCAGCAGTCCACAGGGGGCGGCCAATCAGCCCCAGCATTTT.

The chain links TRBV29-1 to TRBJ1-5; TRBD1 might be the D (6 bases). V was trimmed by 4 bases and J by 4 bases, leaving 11 bases between them. The germline gives CDR1 SQVTM, CDR2 ANQGSEA. This CDR3 has 13 residues. The CDR3 region is CSVAGHTNQPQHF. Written as DNA, the CDR3 is TGCAGCGTTGCGGGACATACTAATCAGCCCCAGCATTTT.

The chain joins TRBV6-5 to TRBJ1-2; tentative D call: TRBD1 (6 bases). This CDR3 spans 14 amino acids. Germline CDR1 reads MNHEY; CDR2 reads SVGAGI. The germline V and J ends were trimmed by 7 bases and 4 bases, with 16 bases remaining between them. The CDR3 nucleotides are TGTGCCAGCACGTCCCAGGGGTACACCTATGGCTACACCTTC. The encoded protein is CASTSQGYTYGYTF.

The chain uses TRBV5-5 and TRBJ2-7, with D possibly matching TRBD1 (5 bases). The germline V gene encodes CDR1 SGHKS and CDR2 YYEKEE (reference sequence). Trimming removed 2 bases at V and 9 bases at J, with 9 bases between. The length of the CDR3 is 11 residues. The CDR3 sequence is CASSFQGRQYF. The CDR3 DNA reads as TGTGCCAGCAGCTTCCAGGGTAGGCAGTACTTC.

The V and J genes are TRBV2 and TRBJ1-1; a possible D gene is TRBD1 (5 bases). This CDR3 has 15 residues. CDR1 is SNHLY and CDR2 is FYNNEI in the germline V gene. Between the trimmed V and J ends, which lost 7 bases and 3 bases, there was a span of 18 bases. This chain's CDR3 is CASTPGWGADTEAFF. The CDR3 region has the DNA TGTGCCAGCACCCCAGGGTGGGGCGCTGACACTGAAGCTTTCTTT.

This clone was counted only a few times. This rearrangement joins TRBV30 to TRBJ2-1; D is possibly TRBD1 (6 bases). Germline V gene lookup returns CDR1 GTSNPN and CDR2 SVGIG (reference sequence). The CDR3 has 11 amino acids. Deletions cut 7 bases from V and 8 bases from J, with 12 bases between. The CDR3 bases are TGTGCCTCCAGTAGGGGGTATGAGCAGTTCTTC. Its protein product is CASSRGYEQFF.

This clone has a handful of counts. This rearrangement joins TRBV11-2 to TRBJ2-5, with D uncertain. V was clipped by 6 bases and J by 3 bases, with 17 bases between them. The CDR3 extends over 15 amino acids. Germline CDR1 and CDR2: SGHAT and FQNNGV. The CDR3: CASSQRSSVEETQYF. The CDR3 region has the DNA TGTGCCAGCAGTCAACGGTCGAGCGTCGAAGAGACCCAGTACTTC.

V and J are TRBV11-2 and TRBJ2-2; 12 bases are a match to TRBD1. The CDR3 consists of 14 residues. Germline CDR1 reads SGHAT; CDR2 reads FQNNGV. After removal of 5 bases from V and 6 bases from J, the junction contained 1 base not matched to a gene. The CDR3 loop reads CASSRDRGPGELFF. In DNA, the CDR3 is TGTGCCAGCAGCCGGGACAGGGGGCCCGGGGAGCTGTTTTTT.

CDR3 sequence (DNA): TGTGCCAGCAGTGAGAACGGGGCGCGGGGAGAGACCCAGTACTTC. Its protein product is CASSENGARGETQYF. The chain employs TRBV2 and TRBJ2-5; D may be TRBD2 (6 bases). The germline CDR1 and CDR2 sequences are SNHLY and FYNNEI. Trimming removed 3 bases from V and 4 bases from J, with 15 bases in between. The CDR3 sequence is 15 residues long.

The chain carries TRBV27 and TRBJ2-7, with TRBD2 as a possible D gene (6 bases). Between the trimmed V and J ends, which lost 8 bases and 3 bases, there was a span of 17 bases. Germline V gives CDR1 MNHEY, CDR2 SMNVEV (reference sequence). CDR3 length: 14 amino acids. CDR3 sequence reads: CASRNRDSDYEQYF. Here the CDR3 DNA reads TGTGCCAGCCGAAACCGGGACTCCGACTACGAGCAGTACTTC.

This rearrangement joins TRBV19 to TRBJ1-2; 9 nucleotides line up with TRBD1. Germline V gene data show CDR1 as LNHDA and CDR2 as SQIVND (reference sequence). This CDR3 has 15 residues. J gave up 4 bases and V 6 bases, and 9 bases lay outside the gene matches. CDR3 in DNA: TGTGCCAGTAGACCTACAGGGGGCGCCTTCTATGGCTACACCTTC. It codes for CASRPTGGAFYGYTF. Full variable domain (outside the CDR3, taken from reference TRBV19 and TRBJ1-2): DGGITQSPKYLFRKEGQNVTLSCEQNLNHDAMYWYRQDPGQGLRLIYYSQIVNDFQKGDIAEGYSVSREKKESFPLTVTSAQKNPTAFYLCASRPTGGAFYGYTFGSGTRLTVV.

The V and J genes are TRBV30 and TRBJ2-3; 13 bases are a match to TRBD2. The CDR3 has 15 amino acids. The trim removed 5 bases at V and 1 base at J, leaving 3 bases unmatched. Germline CDR1 is GTSNPN and CDR2 is SVGIG (reference sequence). The CDR3 protein is CAWGTSGAGTDTQYF. DNA for the CDR3: TGTGCCTGGGGGACTAGCGGGGCAGGCACAGATACGCAGTATTTT.

Notes on this clone: This sample also contains other DNA sequences that code for the same CDR3. The rearrangement uses TRBV6-6 and TRBJ1-2; 9 bases are shared with TRBD1. V shed 2 bases, J shed 2 bases, and the junction held 0 bases outside the gene matches. This CDR3 has 14 amino acids. Germline values: CDR1 MNHNY, CDR2 SVGAGI (reference sequence). The CDR3 sequence is CASSYGQGNYGYTF. CDR3 sequence (DNA): TGTGCCAGCAGTTACGGACAGGGGAACTATGGCTACACCTTC.

The V gene is TRBV7-9, the J gene TRBJ2-7; 11 bases are a match to TRBD2. The CDR3 runs 15 residues. The J segment lost 3 bases and the V segment lost 5 bases, leaving 6 bases of the junction unmatched. CDR1 is SEHNR, CDR2 FQNEAQ, per germline (reference sequence). CDR3 nucleotides: TGTGCCAGCAGCCTCGACGGGACTAGCGGCTACGAGCAGTACTTC. It translates to CASSLDGTSGYEQYF.

The chain uses TRBV14 and TRBJ2-7, with D possibly matching TRBD2 (6 bases). The ends were cut back, 4 bases at V and 2 bases at J, with 12 bases in the middle. The CDR3 is 14 residues long. Germline CDR1 SGHDN, CDR2 FVKESK. CDR3 DNA: TGTGCCAGCAGCCCGCGACTAGGCCCCTACGAGCAGTACTTC. The encoded protein is CASSPRLGPYEQYF.

The chain carries TRBV19 and TRBJ1-4, with D possibly matching TRBD1 (6 bases). Germline CDR1 and CDR2: LNHDA and SQIVND (reference sequence). Between the trimmed V and J ends, which lost 3 bases and 7 bases, there was a span of 15 bases. CDR3 length: 15 amino acids. The CDR3 DNA reads TGTGCCAGTAGTATTCCGGGACAAAAAACTGAAAAACTGTTTTTT. Residues: CASSIPGQKTEKLFF.

V is TRBV28 and J is TRBJ2-1; D call uncertain. Trimming took 5 bases from V and 2 from J, leaving 10 bases between them. The V gene's germline CDR1 is MDHEN and CDR2 SYDVKM. The length of the CDR3 is 14 residues. Here the CDR3 reads CASSKAMPYNEQFF. DNA of the CDR3: TGTGCCAGCAGTAAAGCGATGCCCTACAATGAGCAGTTCTTC.

The chain combines TRBV6-1 with TRBJ1-1; D not resolved. The V and J ends lost 8 bases and 7 bases respectively, with 17 bases between them. The CDR3 runs to 13 residues. Germline CDR1 and CDR2: MNHNS and SASEGT. The CDR3 DNA reads TGTGCCAGCCCCGAACCCTTTGTGAGTGAAGCTTTCTTT. It translates to CASPEPFVSEAFF.

The chain employs TRBV5-6 and TRBJ2-1; 10 bases agree with TRBD2. The CDR3 is 15 residues long. After removal of 0 bases from V and 8 bases from J, the junction contained 5 bases not matched to a gene. Germline loops: CDR1 SGHDT, CDR2 YYEEEE. The CDR3 region is CASSLGAGGLDEQFF. As DNA, the CDR3 is TGTGCCAGCAGCTTGGGAGCGGGAGGGCTCGATGAGCAGTTCTTC.